The following is a T cell receptor (beta chain) sequence with its context. This entry belongs to a study of blood T cells in healthy people across ages. Germline CDR1 SQVTM, CDR2 ANQGSEA. The CDR3 covers 13 residues. V was clipped by 7 bases and J by 4 bases, with 13 bases between them. The second PCR ran roughly 6 to 12 cycles with a sample-barcoded 5' primer and J-beta primers. TCRdb re-derived calls from the 5' RACE reads in MiXCR, one entry per CDR3 protein. The sample consists of roughly 800,000 distinct CDR3 sequences, more than 45% of them appearing once. This receptor was identified in a man aged 30-40 years in good health. The chain recombines TRBV29-1 with TRBJ1-4; D gene uncertain. The source material was blood. CDR3 in DNA: TGCAGCGCTGGGAGTACCAGTAATGAAAAACTGTTTTTT. The encoded protein is CSAGSTSNEKLFF.